A selection of T cell receptor beta chains follows, all from one sample in a study of long-term antiretroviral therapy in people with HIV. Some clones are missing from TCRdb's copy, which holds only in-frame ones; the method was immunoSEQ multiplex PCR. The sample includes tens of thousands of clones, roughly 87% seen only once; the top ten take around 20%. The specimen comprised unsorted PBMCs, sampled 0.4 years after starting antiretroviral therapy. These receptors all come from a man in his forties or fifties with HIV. The conserved cysteine and the conserved F or W are not part of the CDR3 here. The order of the fields is V gene, J gene, clone size, CDR3 protein. Rows may omit the clone size; those that give it use once, few, many or a size class.

v_gene: TRBV7-2
j_gene: TRBJ2-3
abundance: -
CDR3aa: ASSLSSSGGPGDTQY

v_gene: TRBV7-2
j_gene: TRBJ2-7
abundance: -
CDR3aa: ASSLSLGRRYEQY

v_gene: TRBV5-1
j_gene: TRBJ1-1
abundance: -
CDR3aa: ASSSTAGNTEAF

v_gene: TRBV28
j_gene: TRBJ2-1
abundance: -
CDR3aa: ASSFGLNEQF

v_gene: TRBV14
j_gene: TRBJ1-1
abundance: -
CDR3aa: ASSQKGEAF

v_gene: TRBV27
j_gene: TRBJ2-7
abundance: -
CDR3aa: ASSRGADEQY

v_gene: TRBV5-4
j_gene: TRBJ2-2
abundance: -
CDR3aa: ASSKQGVDTGELF

v_gene: TRBV18
j_gene: TRBJ1-4
abundance: -
CDR3aa: ASSPPPSANEKLF

v_gene: TRBV11-3
j_gene: TRBJ1-2
abundance: -
CDR3aa: ASSLEEGYGYT

v_gene: TRBV7-2
j_gene: TRBJ2-2
abundance: -
CDR3aa: ASSLEGTVRAGELF

v_gene: TRBV18
j_gene: TRBJ2-2
abundance: once
CDR3aa: ASSPTNPNTGELF

v_gene: TRBV18
j_gene: TRBJ1-3
abundance: -
CDR3aa: ASSPMDSLNTIY

v_gene: TRBV6-5
j_gene: TRBJ1-2
abundance: -
CDR3aa: ASSYRGIGNYGYT

v_gene: TRBV27
j_gene: TRBJ1-5
abundance: once
CDR3aa: ASSLRSNQPQH

v_gene: TRBV28
j_gene: TRBJ2-1
abundance: once
CDR3aa: ASSSRSGEQRYNEQF

v_gene: TRBV19
j_gene: TRBJ2-2
abundance: -
CDR3aa: ASSIDRSLPGGELF

v_gene: TRBV5-4
j_gene: TRBJ1-4
abundance: -
CDR3aa: ASSSQGRSNEKLF

v_gene: TRBV15
j_gene: TRBJ2-3
abundance: -
CDR3aa: ATSSRDRSTDTQY

v_gene: TRBV11-3
j_gene: TRBJ2-2
abundance: once
CDR3aa: ASSLGSGEAGELF

v_gene: TRBV2
j_gene: TRBJ2-4
abundance: -
CDR3aa: ASSEGSGIQY

v_gene: TRBV4-1
j_gene: TRBJ1-1
abundance: -
CDR3aa: ASSLRIYRRVESAEAF

v_gene: TRBV10-3
j_gene: TRBJ2-7
abundance: -
CDR3aa: AISDSGAQYEQY

v_gene: TRBV28
j_gene: TRBJ1-1
abundance: -
CDR3aa: ASRSVGALGAF

v_gene: TRBV2
j_gene: TRBJ1-4
abundance: -
CDR3aa: ASSRDRNNEKLF

v_gene: TRBV7-6
j_gene: TRBJ1-2
abundance: -
CDR3aa: ASSFRGGLGGYT

v_gene: TRBV6-1
j_gene: TRBJ1-3
abundance: -
CDR3aa: ASRADPGGNTIY

v_gene: TRBV19
j_gene: TRBJ1-1
abundance: -
CDR3aa: ASHQGGANTEAF

v_gene: TRBV7-2
j_gene: TRBJ1-3
abundance: -
CDR3aa: ASSINRVAGNTIY

v_gene: TRBV19
j_gene: TRBJ1-2
abundance: -
CDR3aa: ASSTTGDLSGYT

v_gene: TRBV11-2
j_gene: TRBJ2-5
abundance: -
CDR3aa: ASSSGTRTSGRETQY

v_gene: TRBV19
j_gene: TRBJ2-5
abundance: -
CDR3aa: ASSIGETGAETQY

v_gene: TRBV9
j_gene: TRBJ2-5
abundance: -
CDR3aa: ASSAGDHPEAQY

v_gene: TRBV11-3
j_gene: TRBJ2-7
abundance: once
CDR3aa: ASGRGGDEQY

v_gene: TRBV11-2
j_gene: TRBJ1-1
abundance: once
CDR3aa: ASSSDSHEAF

v_gene: TRBV19
j_gene: TRBJ1-6
abundance: -
CDR3aa: ASSDRTGHNSPLH

v_gene: TRBV13
j_gene: TRBJ1-5
abundance: once
CDR3aa: ASSLRAGGGQPQH

v_gene: TRBV18
j_gene: TRBJ1-1
abundance: -
CDR3aa: ASSPALKRSMNTEAF

v_gene: TRBV6-5
j_gene: TRBJ1-2
abundance: -
CDR3aa: ASSRGSYGYT

v_gene: TRBV5-5
j_gene: TRBJ2-7
abundance: -
CDR3aa: ASSLSITGQGYEQY